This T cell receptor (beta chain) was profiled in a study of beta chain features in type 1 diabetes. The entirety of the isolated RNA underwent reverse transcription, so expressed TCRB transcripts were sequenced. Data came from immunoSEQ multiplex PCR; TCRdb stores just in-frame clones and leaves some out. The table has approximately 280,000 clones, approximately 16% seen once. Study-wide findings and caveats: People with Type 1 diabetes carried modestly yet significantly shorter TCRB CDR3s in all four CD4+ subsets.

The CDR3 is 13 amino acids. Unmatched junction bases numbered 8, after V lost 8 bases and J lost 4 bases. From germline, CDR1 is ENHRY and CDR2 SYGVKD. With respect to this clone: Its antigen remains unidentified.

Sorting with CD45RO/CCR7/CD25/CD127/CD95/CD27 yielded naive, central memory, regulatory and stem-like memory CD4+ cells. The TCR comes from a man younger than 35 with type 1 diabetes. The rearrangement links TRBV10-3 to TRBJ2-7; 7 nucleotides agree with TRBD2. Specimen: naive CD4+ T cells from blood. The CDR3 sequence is CAIGTIIDYEQYF. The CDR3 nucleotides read TGTGCCATCGGGACTATCATAGATTACGAGCAGTACTTC.